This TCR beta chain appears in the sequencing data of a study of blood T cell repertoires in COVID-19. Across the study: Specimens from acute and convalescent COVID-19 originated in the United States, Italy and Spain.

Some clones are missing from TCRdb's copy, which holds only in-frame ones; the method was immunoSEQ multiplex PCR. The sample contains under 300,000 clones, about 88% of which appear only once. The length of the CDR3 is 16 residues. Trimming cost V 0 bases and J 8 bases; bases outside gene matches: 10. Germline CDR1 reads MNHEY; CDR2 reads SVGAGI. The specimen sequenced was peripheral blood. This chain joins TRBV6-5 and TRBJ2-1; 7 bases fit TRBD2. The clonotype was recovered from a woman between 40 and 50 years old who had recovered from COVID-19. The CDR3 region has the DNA TGTGCCAGCAGTTACTCGTGGGGGGGGGAACGCTATGAGCAGTTCTTC. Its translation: CASSYSWGGERYEQFF.